The clone carrying this TCR beta chain has just a few counts. The antigen is not known. This sample was taken from a study of CD8+CD57+ T cells in acquired aplastic anemia. Study observations and caveats: Patients and controls were found to share around 30 CD8+ CDR3 sequences.

Profiling that covered TCR beta VDJ and CDR3 relied on genomic DNA as its template. TCRdb independently ran MiXCR on the reads; one entry per CDR3 protein. The sample lists over 100,000 distinct CDR3 sequences; 35% to 50% were seen once. CDR1 LNHDA and CDR2 SQIVND come from the germline V gene (reference sequence). The CDR3 runs to 14 residues. The ends were cut back, 3 bases at V and 7 bases at J, with 13 bases in the middle. Sequencing input: sorted CD4+, CD8+, or CD8+CD57+ T cells (not recorded which) from PBMCs. V and J are TRBV19 and TRBJ1-5; no clear D. This receptor was obtained from a human donor in good health, serving as a control. The chain's CDR3 is CASSIWSSDQPQHF. As DNA, the CDR3 is TGTGCCAGTAGTATTTGGTCGAGTGACCAGCCCCAGCATTTT. Drawing the rest from reference TRBV19 and TRBJ1-5, the complete variable domain is DGGITQSPKYLFRKEGQNVTLSCEQNLNHDAMYWYRQDPGQGLRLIYYSQIVNDFQKGDIAEGYSVSREKKESFPLTVTSAQKNPTAFYLCASSIWSSDQPQHFGDGTRLSIL.